A selection of T cell receptor beta chains follows, all from one sample in a study of cytomegalovirus exposure and HLA in healthy donors. Clones were sequenced by immunoSEQ multiplex PCR, and TCRdb holds only the in-frame ones, with some missing. Found here are some 100,000 clones, about 70% of them singletons; the top ten hold 4% to 5.5%. What was sequenced was PBMCs. These receptors all come from a woman between 18 and 30 years old in good health and CMV-seropositive. Both conserved end residues are part of each CDR3. Each record gives: J gene, clone size, V gene, D gene, CDR3 protein, CDR3 DNA. D genes are given only for firm matches. Clone size appears in some rows only: once, few, many, or a class for an expanded clone.

J: TRBJ2-1
size: .
V: TRBV27
D: TRBD2
CDR3: CASSKLAGGPYNEQFF
DNA: TGTGCCAGCAGTAAACTAGCGGGAGGGCCCTACAATGAGCAGTTCTTC

J: TRBJ2-7
size: .
V: TRBV18
D: .
CDR3: CASSPGHYYEQYF
DNA: TGTGCCAGCTCACCGGGACATTACTACGAGCAGTACTTC

J: TRBJ2-1
size: .
V: TRBV9
D: TRBD2
CDR3: CASSIIAGVGDEQFF
DNA: TGTGCCAGCAGCATCATAGCGGGAGTCGGGGATGAGCAGTTCTTC

J: TRBJ2-1
size: few
V: TRBV5-1
D: TRBD2
CDR3: CASSRVAGGLYNEQFF
DNA: TGCGCCAGCAGCCGGGTAGCGGGAGGACTCTACAATGAGCAGTTCTTC

J: TRBJ2-3
size: .
V: TRBV7-6
D: .
CDR3: CASSLVGGASTDTQYF
DNA: TGTGCCAGCAGCTTAGTTGGTGGGGCTAGCACAGATACGCAGTATTTT

J: TRBJ1-2
size: .
V: TRBV15
D: .
CDR3: CATSRLGLGAYGYTF
DNA: TGTGCCACCAGCAGACTTGGCTTGGGGGCCTATGGCTACACCTTC

J: TRBJ1-5
size: many
V: TRBV6-1
D: TRBD1
CDR3: CASSGTGPFQPQHF
DNA: TGTGCCAGCAGTGGGACAGGCCCCTTCCAGCCCCAGCATTTT

J: TRBJ2-2
size: .
V: TRBV6-4
D: .
CDR3: CASSDTSTGELFF
DNA: TGTGCCAGCAGCGACACAAGCACCGGGGAGCTGTTTTTT

J: TRBJ2-4
size: .
V: TRBV9
D: TRBD1
CDR3: CASSEGTGSQNIQYF
DNA: TGTGCCAGCAGCGAGGGGACAGGGAGCCAAAACATTCAGTACTTC

J: TRBJ2-7
size: few
V: TRBV5-6
D: .
CDR3: CASSSGFYEQYF
DNA: TGTGCCAGCAGCTCAGGGTTCTACGAGCAGTACTTC

J: TRBJ2-3
size: .
V: TRBV6-6
D: .
CDR3: CASSPPEGSGDTQYF
DNA: TGTGCCAGCAGTCCCCCGGAGGGATCTGGAGATACGCAGTATTTT

J: TRBJ2-1
size: .
V: TRBV5-1
D: TRBD2
CDR3: CASSPQVLAGNNEQFF
DNA: TGCGCCAGCAGCCCACAAGTACTAGCGGGTAACAATGAGCAGTTCTTC

J: TRBJ2-7
size: .
V: TRBV19
D: TRBD2
CDR3: CASSMGLAGTYEQYF
DNA: TGTGCCAGTAGTATGGGGCTAGCGGGGACCTACGAGCAGTACTTC

J: TRBJ1-5
size: .
V: TRBV2
D: .
CDR3: CASRAQGTNQPQHF
DNA: TGTGCCAGCAGAGCTCAGGGCACCAATCAGCCCCAGCATTTT

J: TRBJ1-2
size: once
V: TRBV25-1
D: .
CDR3: CASSISGYYGYTF
DNA: TGTGCCAGCAGTATTTCGGGGTACTATGGCTACACCTTC

J: TRBJ2-5
size: once
V: TRBV27
D: TRBD1
CDR3: CASSPMGQVLGKTQYF
DNA: TGTGCCAGCAGTCCAATGGGACAGGTATTGGGAAAGACCCAGTACTTC

J: TRBJ2-2
size: .
V: TRBV5-1
D: .
CDR3: CASSLFWGDNTGELFF
DNA: TGCGCCAGCAGCTTGTTTTGGGGAGATAACACCGGGGAGCTGTTTTTT

J: TRBJ2-5
size: .
V: TRBV29-1
D: TRBD2
CDR3: CSVQGTSGSQETQYF
DNA: TGCAGCGTTCAGGGGACTAGCGGATCGCAAGAGACCCAGTACTTC

J: TRBJ2-7
size: few
V: TRBV7-3
D: TRBD1
CDR3: CASSLGTGGPYEQYF
DNA: TGTGCCAGCAGCCTAGGCACAGGGGGCCCCTACGAGCAGTACTTC

J: TRBJ2-2
size: .
V: TRBV5-1
D: TRBD2
CDR3: CASSLLAGGPGELFF
DNA: TGCGCCAGCAGCTTGCTGGCGGGAGGGCCCGGGGAGCTGTTTTTT

J: TRBJ1-1
size: .
V: TRBV6-1
D: TRBD1
CDR3: CASTGQGENTEAFF
DNA: TGTGCCAGCACCGGACAGGGGGAAAACACTGAAGCTTTCTTT

J: TRBJ2-3
size: .
V: TRBV7-3
D: .
CDR3: CASSLRSFADTQYF
DNA: TGTGCCAGCAGCTTAAGGAGTTTCGCAGATACGCAGTATTTT

J: TRBJ2-2
size: .
V: TRBV5-4
D: .
CDR3: CASMPTRTNTGELFF
DNA: TGTGCCAGCATGCCAACGAGGACTAACACCGGGGAGCTGTTTTTT

J: TRBJ1-2
size: few
V: TRBV19
D: TRBD1
CDR3: CASSIRDRGHGYTF
DNA: TGTGCCAGTAGTATAAGGGACAGGGGCCATGGCTACACCTTC

J: TRBJ2-1
size: .
V: TRBV6-4
D: TRBD2
CDR3: CASTRTSNEQFF
DNA: TGTGCCAGCACCCGGACTAGCAATGAGCAGTTCTTC

J: TRBJ2-7
size: .
V: TRBV5-1
D: TRBD2
CDR3: CASSLGGLAYEQYF
DNA: TGCGCCAGCAGCTTGGGGGGACTAGCATACGAGCAGTACTTC

J: TRBJ2-7
size: once
V: TRBV10-3
D: TRBD1
CDR3: CAISPRDSSYEQYF
DNA: TGTGCCATCAGTCCCCGGGACAGCTCCTACGAGCAGTACTTC

J: TRBJ2-3
size: .
V: TRBV4-1
D: .
CDR3: CASSQDSSAGTDTQYF
DNA: TGCGCCAGCAGCCAGGATTCTAGCGCGGGGACAGATACGCAGTATTTT

J: TRBJ2-5
size: .
V: TRBV6-5
D: TRBD2
CDR3: CASSGLAGQETQYF
DNA: TGTGCCAGCAGTGGACTAGCGGGGCAAGAGACCCAGTACTTC

J: TRBJ2-1
size: .
V: TRBV5-1
D: TRBD1
CDR3: CASSLGTGPHNEQFF
DNA: TGCGCCAGCAGCTTGGGGACAGGGCCTCACAATGAGCAGTTCTTC

J: TRBJ2-5
size: .
V: TRBV4-1
D: .
CDR3: CASSQEGAGDETQYF
DNA: TGCGCCAGCAGCCAGGAGGGGGCAGGGGATGAGACCCAGTACTTC

J: TRBJ2-3
size: .
V: TRBV7-2
D: TRBD2
CDR3: CASSLVPYRTSGSTDTQYF
DNA: TGTGCCAGCAGCTTAGTTCCGTACCGGACTAGCGGATCAACAGATACGCAGTATTTT

J: TRBJ2-6
size: .
V: TRBV28
D: TRBD2
CDR3: CASSFLAGPRGANVLTF
DNA: TGTGCCAGCAGTTTCCTAGCGGGCCCGCGGGGGGCCAACGTCCTGACTTTC

J: TRBJ2-7
size: .
V: TRBV15
D: TRBD1
CDR3: CATSPQGEASGEQYF
DNA: TGTGCCACCAGCCCCCAGGGGGAAGCGTCGGGCGAGCAGTACTTC

J: TRBJ1-4
size: few
V: TRBV7-2
D: .
CDR3: CASSLARTNEKLFF
DNA: TGTGCCAGCAGCTTAGCGCGCACTAATGAAAAACTGTTTTTT

J: TRBJ1-5
size: .
V: TRBV19
D: .
CDR3: CASSIGSGQPQHF
DNA: TGTGCCAGTAGTATAGGGAGCGGTCAGCCCCAGCATTTT

J: TRBJ2-3
size: .
V: TRBV5-4
D: TRBD2
CDR3: CASSPGTSGITDTQYF
DNA: TGTGCCAGCAGCCCCGGGACTAGCGGGATCACAGATACGCAGTATTTT

J: TRBJ2-5
size: .
V: TRBV28
D: TRBD2
CDR3: CASSLGLSGRAWETQYF
DNA: TGTGCCAGCAGTTTGGGACTAAGCGGGAGGGCGTGGGAGACCCAGTACTTC

J: TRBJ2-5
size: .
V: TRBV5-1
D: TRBD1
CDR3: CASSPGTGWEETQYF
DNA: TGCGCCAGCAGCCCGGGGACAGGGTGGGAAGAGACCCAGTACTTC

J: TRBJ1-5
size: .
V: TRBV5-8
D: .
CDR3: CASSLARQSLVSNQPQHF
DNA: TGTGCCAGCAGCTTGGCCAGGCAGTCGCTGGTTAGCAATCAGCCCCAGCATTTT

J: TRBJ2-7
size: .
V: TRBV5-4
D: .
CDR3: CASSFGSDPIPYEQYF
DNA: TGTGCCAGCAGCTTTGGTAGCGACCCTATTCCTTACGAGCAGTACTTC

J: TRBJ2-5
size: .
V: TRBV7-9
D: TRBD2
CDR3: CASSLTREQETQYF
DNA: TGTGCCAGCAGCTTGACGCGGGAGCAAGAGACCCAGTACTTC

J: TRBJ1-1
size: .
V: TRBV6-5
D: TRBD1
CDR3: CASKWTGGANTEAFF
DNA: TGTGCCAGCAAGTGGACAGGGGGAGCGAACACTGAAGCTTTCTTT

J: TRBJ2-3
size: .
V: TRBV6-5
D: .
CDR3: CASKVPGTDTQYF
DNA: TGTGCCAGCAAAGTTCCGGGCACAGATACGCAGTATTTT

J: TRBJ2-7
size: .
V: TRBV7-2
D: TRBD1
CDR3: CASSIGQGTYEQYF
DNA: TGTGCCAGCAGCATAGGACAGGGTACCTACGAGCAGTACTTC

J: TRBJ2-7
size: .
V: TRBV27
D: TRBD2
CDR3: CASSLTSGTNYEQYF
DNA: TGTGCCAGCAGTTTAACTAGCGGGACTAACTACGAGCAGTACTTC

J: TRBJ1-2
size: .
V: TRBV5-4
D: .
CDR3: CASGLGPTPYGYTF
DNA: TGTGCCAGCGGCTTGGGACCGACACCTTATGGCTACACCTTC

J: TRBJ2-6
size: .
V: TRBV28
D: .
CDR3: CASSLGSGLVSGANVLTF
DNA: TGTGCCAGCAGTTTAGGCAGCGGTCTTGTATCCGGGGCCAACGTCCTGACTTTC

J: TRBJ2-1
size: once
V: TRBV12-5
D: .
CDR3: CASGSSLNNEQFF
DNA: TGTGCTAGTGGTTCGAGCCTAAACAATGAGCAGTTCTTC

J: TRBJ2-7
size: .
V: TRBV28
D: TRBD2
CDR3: CASSLSGLAGGFTSYEQYF
DNA: TGTGCCAGCAGTCTCTCGGGACTAGCGGGAGGGTTCACATCCTACGAGCAGTACTTC

J: TRBJ2-7
size: few
V: TRBV30
D: .
CDR3: CAWSVSTRSEQYF
DNA: TGTGCCTGGAGTGTATCGACTAGGAGCGAGCAGTACTTC

J: TRBJ1-1
size: once
V: TRBV29-1
D: TRBD1
CDR3: CSVAGGNTEAFF
DNA: TGCAGCGTTGCAGGGGGCAACACTGAAGCTTTCTTT